This TCR beta chain was recovered during a study of identical twins. Every one of the donors was a healthy Caucasian. Germline assignment: CDR1 SEHNR and CDR2 FQNEAQ (reference sequence). This CDR3 spans 15 amino acids. V was clipped by 5 bases and J by 1 base; unmatched bases: 6. Study-wide findings and caveats: Models underestimated TCR alpha sharing (out-of-frame) in monozygotic twins. Where beta out-of-frame sequences were concerned, excess twin sharing was weaker. Cross-sectional statistical analysis, not tracking of the same donors, underpinned the conclusions.

TCRdb passed the 5' RACE reads through MiXCR, listing each CDR3 protein once. The sample comprises under 900,000 distinct CDR3 sequences, 9% to 15% of which are singletons, and around 1.6% rests with the top ten. This clonotype occurred a few times. Its target is unknown. In addition, the sample was reused for a study of yellow fever vaccine responses in identical twins.

The chain combines TRBV7-9 with TRBJ2-3; TRBD2 matches at 7 bases. The specimen was PBMCs. This receptor was obtained from a woman aged 18 to 35 in good health. This CDR3 is CASSTPSGGTDTQYF. For the CDR3, the DNA is TGTGCCAGCAGCACCCCCAGCGGGGGCACAGATACGCAGTATTTT. Supplemented by reference TRBV7-9 and TRBJ2-3, the full variable domain reads DTGVSQNPRHKITKRGQNVTFRCDPISEHNRLYWYRQTLGQGPEFLTYFQNEAQLEKSRLLSDRFSAERPKGSFSTLEIQRTEQGDSAMYLCASSTPSGGTDTQYFGPGTRLTVL.